Listed here are 23 T cell receptor beta chains from one sample, sequenced in a study of T cells after posttransplantation cyclophosphamide. Sampled 1 year posttransplant, controls received myeloablative marrow transplants, methotrexate and a calcineurin inhibitor. Clones were sequenced by immunoSEQ multiplex PCR, and TCRdb holds only the in-frame ones, with some missing. The sample has 21,000 or so clones, approximately 86% seen once; the top ten hold about 2%. Specimen: PBMCs, collected around 53 weeks after allogeneic stem cell transplant with calcineurin inhibitor and methotrexate. The receptors here all came from a female patient in her 30s who received an allogeneic stem cell transplant from an unrelated donor, was CMV-positive, and had acute and chronic GVHD. The graft donor may be the source of some T cells.

V usage is TRBV6-1 and J usage is TRBJ1-5, with a weak D call TRBD1 (5 bases). This CDR3 comprises 15 residues. V lost 5 bases and J 2 bases, leaving 13 bases between the germline ends. Germline V CDR1 and CDR2: MNHNS, SASEGT. The CDR3 bases are TGTGCCAGCAGTCAGGGCGGAGTAGGCAATCAGCCCCAGCATTTT. Translating gives CASSQGGVGNQPQHF.

The chain joins TRBV30 to TRBJ1-3, with D maybe TRBD1 (5 bases). Germline lookup yields CDR1 GTSNPN and CDR2 SVGIG (reference sequence). Deletions cut 4 bases from V and 4 bases from J, with 11 bases between. The length of the CDR3 is 13 residues. CDR3 residues: CAWKGAPGNTIYF. CDR3 sequence (DNA): TGTGCCTGGAAAGGGGCCCCGGGAAACACCATATATTTT.

The V and J genes are TRBV7-9 and TRBJ1-2; D is possibly TRBD1 (6 bases). The germline CDR1 and CDR2 sequences are SEHNR and FQNEAQ (reference sequence). The CDR3 is made up of 14 amino acids. V lost 4 bases and J 4 bases, leaving 13 bases between the germline ends. CDR3 region: CASSYLDRIYGYTF. The CDR3, as DNA: TGTGCCAGCAGCTACCTAGACAGGATCTATGGCTACACCTTC.

The rearrangement links TRBV4-3 to TRBJ2-1; TRBD2 matches at 7 bases. Germline CDR1 reads LGHNA; CDR2 reads YSLEER. The V and J ends lost 1 base and 12 bases, in that order; junction bases with no gene match: 6. This CDR3 spans 13 amino acids. The CDR3 is CASSQVGGSGQFF. CDR3 sequence (DNA): TGCGCCAGCAGCCAAGTAGGCGGGAGTGGGCAGTTCTTC.

This clone showed up just once. The J gene is TRBJ2-3, the V gene TRBV19, with 8 positions matching TRBD1. Germline assignment: CDR1 LNHDA and CDR2 SQIVND (reference sequence). After removal of 6 bases from V and 6 bases from J, the junction contained 14 bases not matched to a gene. This CDR3 has 16 amino acids. CDR3 DNA sequence: TGTGCCAGTAGCCGAGGGACAGGACGAGGTGTGGATACGCAGTATTTT. It encodes CASSRGTGRGVDTQYF.

V and J are TRBV5-6 and TRBJ2-1, with D tentatively TRBD1 (6 bases). Germline loops: CDR1 SGHDT, CDR2 YYEEEE. The V gene lost 6 bases and the J gene lost 5 bases, with 18 bases spanning the gap. There are 15 residues in the CDR3. CDR3 nucleotides: TGTGCCAGCATCCTTACAGGGTACGGGGACAATGAGCAGTTCTTC. It is translated as CASILTGYGDNEQFF.

The V and J genes are TRBV7-2 and TRBJ1-1; no reliable D call. Looked up from germline, CDR1 is SGHTA and CDR2 is FQGNSA. The CDR3 spans 12 residues. V dropped 5 bases and J dropped 5 bases, with 9 bases sitting between them. The CDR3 DNA follows: TGTGCCAGCAGCCCACAGATAACTGAAGCTTTCTTT. Amino acids: CASSPQITEAFF. Variable domain in full (rest from reference TRBV7-2 and TRBJ1-1): GAGVSQSPSNKVTEKGKDVELRCDPISGHTALYWYRQSLGQGLEFLIYFQGNSAPDKSGLPSDRFSAERTGGSVSTLTIQRTQQEDSAVYLCASSPQITEAFFGQGTRLTVV.

A few counts support this clone. The chain links TRBV5-1 to TRBJ2-1; 7 positions match TRBD1. The CDR3 sequence is 16 residues long. Trimming took 4 bases from V and 3 from J; bases not matched to a gene: 10. Germline assignment: CDR1 SGHRS and CDR2 YFSETQ. DNA for the CDR3: TGCGCCAGCAGCATAGGGGGCGAGTCACACTACAATGAGCAGTTCTTC. This sequence encodes CASSIGGESHYNEQFF.

V is TRBV25-1 and J is TRBJ2-7; D unclear. The V and J ends lost 5 bases and 3 bases respectively, with 14 bases between them. Per germline, CDR1 MGHDK and CDR2 SYGVNS. CDR3 length: 14 residues. CDR3 bases: TGTGCCAGCAGTCCCCTTACCCTCGGCTACGAGCAGTACTTC. It translates to CASSPLTLGYEQYF.

The rearrangement links TRBV30 to TRBJ2-7; 9 bases match TRBD1. Germline CDR1 is GTSNPN and CDR2 is SVGIG (reference sequence). This CDR3 contains 14 residues. The V and J ends lost 5 bases and 4 bases, in that order; junction bases with no gene match: 9. DNA of the CDR3: TGTGCCTGGGACAGGGGGATCTTTTCTTACGAGCAGTACTTC. Protein sequence: CAWDRGIFSYEQYF.

The V call is TRBV11-2, the J call TRBJ2-2; TRBD2 matches at 9 bases. The CDR3 has 17 amino acids. Losses at the gene ends were 2 bases for V and 4 bases for J; bases not matched to a gene: 8. Germline CDR1 is SGHAT and CDR2 is FQNNGV. CDR3 region: CASSLLGGRAVTGELFF. As DNA, the CDR3 is TGTGCCAGCAGCTTATTGGGCGGGAGGGCCGTCACCGGGGAGCTGTTTTTT.

The chain joins TRBV28 to TRBJ1-2; a possible D gene is TRBD1 (6 bases). The germline CDR1 and CDR2 sequences are MDHEN and SYDVKM. V lost 5 bases, J lost 4 bases, and 11 bases lay in between. The CDR3 has 13 residues. The CDR3 sequence is CASSTGHGYGYTF. In nucleotides, the CDR3 is TGTGCCAGCAGTACAGGGCATGGCTATGGCTACACCTTC.

The CDR3 protein is CASTQGPNTGELFF. CDR3 bases: TGTGCCAGCACGCAGGGCCCGAACACCGGGGAGCTGTTTTTT. This chain uses TRBV6-1 with TRBJ2-2; a possible D gene is TRBD1 (5 bases). The CDR3 loop spans 14 amino acids. The germline V and J ends were trimmed by 7 bases and 0 bases, with 9 bases remaining between them. Germline CDR1 is MNHNS and CDR2 is SASEGT.

The chain recombines TRBV25-1 with TRBJ2-1; maybe TRBD2 (5 bases). The CDR3 covers 15 residues. Trimming removed 1 base at V and 0 bases at J, with 7 bases between. Germline assignment: CDR1 MGHDK and CDR2 SYGVNS. The CDR3 DNA is TGTGCCAGCAGTGAATTAGGGAGCTCCTACAATGAGCAGTTCTTC. Translation gives CASSELGSSYNEQFF.

CDR3 nucleotides: TGTGCCAGCAGGCTAGTTGGGAGCTCCTACAATGAGCAGTTCTTC. This sequence encodes CASRLVGSSYNEQFF. The chain employs TRBV6-4 and TRBJ2-1; D perhaps matches TRBD2 (5 bases). CDR1 is MRHNA and CDR2 is SNTAGT in the germline V gene. The V gene lost 6 bases and the J gene lost 0 bases, with 12 bases spanning the gap. CDR3 length equals 15 residues.

The CDR3 loop is CASRPNTGGNSPLHF. In DNA, the CDR3 is TGCGCCAGCAGACCGAACACAGGGGGCAATTCACCCCTCCACTTT. The rearrangement links TRBV5-1 to TRBJ1-6; TRBD1 aligns across 9 bases. This CDR3 contains 15 residues. The germline V gene encodes CDR1 SGHRS and CDR2 YFSETQ. V dropped 5 bases and J dropped 7; count of bases not matched to a gene: 7.

The J gene is TRBJ2-7, the V gene TRBV5-1; D call uncertain. The CDR3 has 12 amino acids. V lost 1 base, J lost 6 bases, and 8 bases lay in between. Germline V lookup: CDR1 SGHRS, CDR2 YFSETQ. As DNA, the CDR3 is TGCGCCAGCAGCTTGCTCTCTTCCGAGCAGTACTTC. Translated, it gives CASSLLSSEQYF.

The chain recombines TRBV6-5 with TRBJ2-7; D is possibly TRBD1 (5 bases). CDR1 and CDR2 (germline): MNHEY, SVGAGI. V lost 2 bases to trimming and J lost 1 base, with 9 bases between them. CDR3 length equals 14 residues. CDR3: CASSYGQGSYEQYF. The CDR3 DNA sequence: TGTGCCAGCAGTTACGGGCAGGGTTCCTACGAGCAGTACTTC.

This chain uses TRBV6-1 with TRBJ2-3, with a possible D match to TRBD2 (5 bases). V gave up 0 bases and J gave up 0 bases, with 10 bases separating them. Germline V gene lookup returns CDR1 MNHNS and CDR2 SASEGT. The CDR3 spans 16 residues. The CDR3 reads CASSEARGSSTDTQYF. DNA for the CDR3: TGTGCCAGCAGTGAAGCGCGAGGGTCTAGCACAGATACGCAGTATTTT.

The rearrangement joins TRBV19 to TRBJ2-7; 9 positions match TRBD2. Trimming cost V 6 bases and J 4 bases; bases outside gene matches: 4. Germline V gene data show CDR1 as LNHDA and CDR2 as SQIVND (reference sequence). This CDR3 comprises 13 residues. CDR3 bases: TGTGCCAGTAGAGCGGGGGGTCAGTACGAGCAGTACTTC. This translates into CASRAGGQYEQYF.

This chain uses TRBV4-2 with TRBJ2-5, with a possible D match to TRBD2 (6 bases). Looked up from germline, CDR1 is LGHNA and CDR2 is YNFKEQ. The CDR3 extends over 14 amino acids. V was clipped by 0 bases and J by 9 bases, with 14 bases between them. The CDR3 region is CASSQDEGGRAQYF. The CDR3 DNA follows: TGTGCCAGCAGCCAAGATGAAGGAGGGCGGGCCCAGTACTTC.

The chain carries TRBV6-6 and TRBJ1-6; D gene unclear. The ends were cut back, 5 bases at V and 0 bases at J, with 8 bases in the middle. The CDR3 spans 15 residues. Germline V gene sequence: CDR1 MNHNY, CDR2 SVGAGI (reference sequence). In DNA form, the CDR3 reads TGTGCCAGCAGTACGTCTAGCTCCTATAATTCACCCCTCCACTTT. Its protein product is CASSTSSSYNSPLHF.

Here the CDR3 DNA reads TGTGCCTGGAGTGCCGACAAAATGGCTTTCTTT. Its translation is CAWSADKMAFF. The V gene is TRBV30, the J gene TRBJ1-1; D unclear. This CDR3 contains 11 residues. Germline CDR1 reads GTSNPN; CDR2 reads SVGIG (reference sequence). The V end lost 1 base, the J end lost 11 bases, and 11 bases lay between the germline ends.